Each of the 28 T cell receptor beta chains below was sequenced from the same sample in a study of T cell responses to AZD1222 COVID-19 vaccine. Sequencing used immunoSEQ multiplex PCR; TCRdb keeps in-frame clones, though not all of them. The table records approximately 90,000 clones, 80% to 90% of them present only once. This sample comprised peripheral blood, obtained on day 0 of AZD1222 vaccination. All receptors derive from an adult in good health.

This clone was found a few times. The chain is built from TRBV23-1 and TRBJ1-1; 9 nucleotides align to TRBD1. TRBV23-1 has ORF status, its function being uncertain. After removal of 4 bases from V and 7 bases from J, the junction contained 10 bases not matched to a gene. The CDR3 runs to 15 residues. The CDR3 sequence is CASSLALDRGGEAFF. The CDR3 nucleotides read TGCGCCAGCAGTCTTGCTTTGGACAGGGGTGGTGAAGCTTTCTTT.

The chain carries TRBV3-1 (or the pseudogene TRBV3-2) and TRBJ1-3, with D possibly matching TRBD1 (6 bases). Trimming removed 4 bases at V and 4 bases at J, with 14 bases between. This CDR3 comprises 15 residues. Germline CDR1 is LGHDT and CDR2 is YNNKEL (reference sequence). The CDR3 is CASSLGQSLGNTIYF. CDR3 in DNA: TGTGCCAGCAGCCTAGGACAGTCGCTCGGAAACACCATATATTTT.

The genes are TRBV3-1 (or the pseudogene TRBV3-2) and TRBJ1-1; D perhaps matches TRBD1 (6 bases). Germline V gives CDR1 LGHDT, CDR2 YNNKEL (reference sequence). CDR3 length: 12 amino acids. The ends were cut back, 9 bases at V and 6 bases at J, with 14 bases in the middle. This chain's CDR3 is CASSGDWAEAFF. The CDR3 nucleotides are TGTGCCAGTTCAGGGGATTGGGCTGAAGCTTTCTTT.

The chain couples TRBV9 to TRBJ2-3; no reliable D call. The CDR3 consists of 13 residues. Germline-derived CDR1 and CDR2 are SGDLS and YYNGEE. V was clipped by 4 bases and J by 0 bases, with 6 bases between them. The DNA for the CDR3 is TGTGCCAGCAGCATTTCTAGCACAGATACGCAGTATTTT. This translates into CASSISSTDTQYF.

CDR3 in amino acids: CASSLRRYPNEKLFF. The CDR3 nucleotides are TGTGCCAGCAGCTTACGCCGATATCCGAATGAAAAACTGTTTTTT. This chain links TRBV13 with TRBJ1-4; D not certain. Looked up from germline, CDR1 is PRHDT and CDR2 is FYEKMQ (reference sequence). With 2 bases removed from V and 5 bases from J, the gap between germline ends came to 12 bases. This CDR3 is 15 amino acids long.

V is TRBV15 and J is TRBJ2-1; TRBD2 matches at 11 bases. CDR3 size: 15 residues. In germline, CDR1 is LNHNV, CDR2 YYDKDF (reference sequence). The ends lost 0 bases at V and 10 bases at J; junction bases unmatched: 5. CDR3 amino acids: CATSRDRRTSGEQFF. Here the CDR3 DNA reads TGTGCCACCAGCAGAGATAGGCGGACTAGCGGGGAGCAGTTCTTC.

V and J are TRBV7-6 and TRBJ1-4; 7 nucleotides agree with TRBD1. The germline CDR1 and CDR2 sequences are SGHVS and FNYEAQ. The CDR3 is 14 amino acids. V lost 3 bases, J lost 8 bases, and 6 bases stayed unmatched. This CDR3 is CASSLGRGGEKLFF. The DNA for the CDR3 is TGTGCCAGCAGCTTGGGCAGGGGGGGCGAAAAACTGTTTTTT. Complete variable domain (other parts from reference TRBV7-6 and TRBJ1-4): GAGVSQSPRYKVTKRGQDVALRCDPISGHVSLYWYRQALGQGPEFLTYFNYEAQQDKSGLPNDRFSAERPEGSISTLTIQRTEQRDSAMYRCASSLGRGGEKLFFGSGTQLSVL.

The genes are TRBV3-1 (or the pseudogene TRBV3-2) and TRBJ1-1; D remains unclear. CDR1 is LGHDT and CDR2 is YNNKEL in the germline V gene (reference sequence). The CDR3 runs to 15 residues. V was pared by 4 bases and J by 1 base, with 13 bases between. The CDR3 region has the DNA TGTGCCAGCAGCCCTGGGGATGGAGGGAACACTGAAGCTTTCTTT. Translating gives CASSPGDGGNTEAFF.

The J gene is TRBJ2-7, the V gene TRBV19; 8 nucleotides line up with TRBD1. Germline loops: CDR1 LNHDA, CDR2 SQIVND (reference sequence). The CDR3 has 16 amino acids. Trimming at V came to 6 bases and at J to 1 base, leaving 11 bases not matched to a gene. The CDR3 spells CASSFGDRFNSYEQYF. CDR3 DNA: TGTGCCAGTAGCTTCGGGGACAGGTTCAATTCCTACGAGCAGTACTTC.

This sequence joins TRBV5-8 and TRBJ1-1, with 7 bases fitting TRBD1. The CDR3 has 14 amino acids. J was trimmed by 5 bases and V by 4 bases; bases with no gene match: 8. From germline, CDR1 is SGHTS and CDR2 YDEGEE. CDR3 in amino acids: CASSQQTGVTEAFF. The CDR3 nucleotides are TGTGCCAGCAGCCAGCAAACAGGGGTAACTGAAGCTTTCTTT.

This chain uses TRBV9 with TRBJ2-1, with 8 bases identical to TRBD2. The CDR3 has 15 residues. Germline CDR1 SGDLS, CDR2 YYNGEE. The junction had 10 bases not matched to a gene; V was cut back by 4 bases and J by 7 bases. In DNA form, the CDR3 reads TGTGCCAGCAGCTCAACCGGGACTAGGGGGAATGAGCAGTTCTTC. Translating gives CASSSTGTRGNEQFF.

The chain couples TRBV25-1 to TRBJ1-2; no firm D call. Trimming cost V 10 bases and J 4 bases, with 16 bases left between them. Germline values: CDR1 MGHDK, CDR2 SYGVNS. The CDR3 consists of 13 residues. The CDR3 here is CATSSVGIYGYTF. The CDR3 DNA is TGTGCCACCTCGTCGGTGGGAATCTATGGCTACACCTTC.

The rearrangement links TRBV4-2 to TRBJ2-7; D is possibly TRBD2 (6 bases). This CDR3 comprises 16 residues. The germline CDR1 and CDR2 sequences are LGHNA and YNFKEQ. Trimming took off 0 bases at V and 2 bases at J, with 14 bases between the two ends. CDR3 loop: CASSQDTAGITYEQYF. CDR3 nucleotide sequence: TGTGCCAGCAGCCAAGATACGGCGGGAATCACCTACGAGCAGTACTTC.

The chain joins TRBV14 to TRBJ2-1; D might be TRBD2 (5 bases). V was shortened by 1 base and J by 12 bases, with 16 bases between the two germline ends. Germline values: CDR1 SGHDN, CDR2 FVKESK. This CDR3 has 14 amino acids. The CDR3 here is CASSQVRSLGRQFF. The CDR3 bases are TGTGCCAGCAGCCAAGTCAGGAGCTTGGGGAGGCAGTTCTTC.

The chain carries TRBV9 and TRBJ2-1; 7 nucleotides agree with TRBD2. CDR3 size: 17 residues. V lost 0 bases to trimming and J lost 6 bases; unmatched junction nucleotides: 12. CDR1 is SGDLS and CDR2 is YYNGEE in the germline V gene. The CDR3 DNA sequence: TGTGCCAGCAGCGTAGCCGAACTAGCGCAAAGATTCAATGAGCAGTTCTTC. Protein sequence: CASSVAELAQRFNEQFF.

The genes are TRBV6-6 and TRBJ1-2; 11 bases line up with TRBD1. The CDR3 has 15 amino acids. V was clipped by 0 bases and J by 7 bases; unmatched bases: 4. The germline V gene encodes CDR1 MNHNY and CDR2 SVGAGI (reference sequence). CDR3 in amino acids: CASSYSSGTGGGYTF. CDR3 in DNA: TGTGCCAGCAGTTACTCCTCCGGGACAGGGGGTGGCTACACCTTC.

The chain joins TRBV19 to TRBJ1-5, with D possibly being TRBD1 (5 bases). The CDR3 is 14 amino acids. V dropped 6 bases and J dropped 3 bases, with 12 bases sitting between them. Germline lookup yields CDR1 LNHDA and CDR2 SQIVND (reference sequence). The CDR3 nucleotides read TGTGCCAGTAGCTCAGGGTATGCCAATCAGCCCCAGCATTTT. It is translated as CASSSGYANQPQHF.

The chain carries TRBV12-3 or TRBV12-4 and TRBJ1-1; D not resolved. Trimming removed 5 bases from V and 5 bases from J, with 12 bases in between. The CDR3 length is 13 residues. The DNA for the CDR3 is TGTGCCAGCAGTCCTCAGAGCATGACTGAAGCTTTCTTT. Encoded protein: CASSPQSMTEAFF.

The rearrangement links TRBV4-2 to TRBJ1-1; TRBD1 matches 8 bases. In germline, CDR1 is LGHNA, CDR2 YNFKEQ. CDR3 length: 13 residues. V dropped 4 bases and J dropped 6; count of bases not matched to a gene: 4. CDR3 loop: CASSLEQGAEAFF. The CDR3 DNA follows: TGTGCCAGCAGCCTCGAACAGGGGGCTGAAGCTTTCTTT.

The V and J genes are TRBV5-4 and TRBJ1-1; D remains unclear. The CDR3 has 13 residues. The germline V and J ends were trimmed by 4 bases and 0 bases, with 7 bases remaining between them. Germline lookup yields CDR1 SGHNT and CDR2 YYREEE (reference sequence). This chain's CDR3 is CASSGRVNTEAFF. CDR3 DNA sequence: TGTGCCAGCAGCGGTCGGGTGAACACTGAAGCTTTCTTT.

The chain uses TRBV4-1 and TRBJ2-7; 9 bases match TRBD2. Germline V gene data show CDR1 as MGHRA and CDR2 as YSYEKL. With V trimmed by 0 bases and J by 3 bases, 6 bases remained unmatched. The CDR3 covers 16 residues. The CDR3 is CASSQEPIAGVYEQYF. The CDR3 DNA is TGCGCCAGCAGCCAAGAACCAATAGCGGGAGTCTACGAGCAGTACTTC.

V usage is TRBV5-6 and J usage is TRBJ2-5; unclear D gene. Per the germline V gene, CDR1 is SGHDT and CDR2 is YYEEEE. V was pared by 3 bases and J by 1 base, with 10 bases between. The CDR3 is 14 amino acids. CDR3 in DNA: TGTGCCAGCAGCTCCGGTCTGCGCCAAGAGACCCAGTACTTC. Its protein product is CASSSGLRQETQYF.

This clone was recorded a few times. The gene calls are TRBV5-1 and TRBJ1-1; tentatively, D is TRBD1 (5 bases). CDR3 length: 13 amino acids. Germline loops: CDR1 SGHRS, CDR2 YFSETQ. V lost 4 bases and J lost 4, with 11 bases in between. The CDR3, as DNA: TGCGCCAGCAGCGAGTTCGACAGCACTGAAGCTTTCTTT. This encodes CASSEFDSTEAFF.

The chain has TRBV5-1 and TRBJ1-1; D not certain. This CDR3 comprises 13 residues. The V end lost 4 bases, the J end lost 0 bases, and 7 bases lay between the germline ends. The V gene's germline CDR1 is SGHRS and CDR2 YFSETQ. The CDR3 DNA reads as TGCGCCAGCAGCCTGGAGCTGAACACTGAAGCTTTCTTT. Amino acids: CASSLELNTEAFF. Full variable domain (missing parts from reference TRBV5-1 and TRBJ1-1): KAGVTQTPRYLIKTRGQQVTLSCSPISGHRSVSWYQQTPGQGLQFLFEYFSETQRNKGNFPGRFSGRQFSNSRSEMNVSTLELGDSALYLCASSLELNTEAFFGQGTRLTVV.

V and J are TRBV7-2 and TRBJ2-1; weak D call: TRBD2 (6 bases). In germline, CDR1 is SGHTA, CDR2 FQGNSA. Trimming cost V 3 bases and J 10 bases, with 7 bases left between them. The CDR3 loop spans 11 amino acids. CDR3 sequence (DNA): TGTGCCAGCAGCTTTCGGGGGGAGCAGTTCTTC. It is translated as CASSFRGEQFF.

This chain connects TRBV5-5 to TRBJ1-5; unclear D gene. Trimming shortened V by 2 bases and J by 4 bases, and 7 bases separated the two germline ends. The germline gives CDR1 SGHKS, CDR2 YYEKEE (reference sequence). There are 13 residues in the CDR3. CDR3 sequence (DNA): TGTGCCAGCAGCTTAAACAGAAATCAGCCCCAGCATTTT. This codes for CASSLNRNQPQHF.

The chain is built from TRBV27 and TRBJ1-6; D is ambiguous. Germline assignment: CDR1 MNHEY and CDR2 SMNVEV (reference sequence). V was cut by 4 bases and J by 0 bases, with 4 bases left in between. The CDR3 runs to 14 residues. The CDR3 sequence is CASSSSSYNSPLHF. CDR3 DNA sequence: TGTGCCAGCAGTTCGAGCTCCTATAATTCACCCCTCCACTTT.

The chain joins TRBV27 to TRBJ1-3, with D possibly TRBD1 on 5 matching bases. V shed 3 bases and J shed 0 bases, with 12 bases lying between them. This CDR3 is 16 amino acids long. Looked up from germline, CDR1 is MNHEY and CDR2 is SMNVEV (reference sequence). CDR3 protein: CASSFQGPYSGNTIYF. CDR3 in DNA: TGTGCCAGCAGTTTCCAGGGCCCTTACTCTGGAAACACCATATATTTT.